This T cell receptor beta chain originates from a study of long-term antiretroviral therapy in people with HIV. Notes on the study in general: ART adherence, viral resistance and therapy changes were undocumented.

Notes on this clone: Its cognate antigen is unknown.

This CDR3 is 13 amino acids long. CDR1 is PRHDT, CDR2 FYEKMQ, per germline (reference sequence). V dropped 4 bases and J dropped 0 bases, with 7 bases sitting between them. This was the immunoSEQ v3.0 assay at survey level. Repertoires were generated with immunoSEQ multiplex PCR, while TCRdb's copy carries only in-frame clones and drops some. The sample has some 11,000 clones; 82% are singletons. Sample: unsorted PBMCs, taken 8 to 8.5 years after starting antiretroviral therapy. This TCR was recovered from a middle-aged man with HIV. This rearrangement joins TRBV13 to TRBJ2-7, with D unclear. The CDR3 DNA follows: TGTGCCAGCAGCTCTGACACCTCCTACGAGCAGTACTTC. As protein: CASSSDTSYEQYF. Full variable domain (outside the CDR3, taken from reference TRBV13 and TRBJ2-7): AAGVIQSPRHLIKEKRETATLKCYPIPRHDTVYWYQQGPGQDPQFLISFYEKMQSDKGSIPDRFSAQQFSDYHSELNMSSLELGDSALYFCASSSDTSYEQYFGPGTRLTVT.